Listed here are 18 T cell receptor beta chains from one sample, sequenced in a study of cytomegalovirus exposure and HLA in healthy donors. Measured with immunoSEQ multiplex PCR; TCRdb has only the in-frame clones, and not every one. The sample yields about 97,000 clones, roughly 95% seen once. Material: PBMCs. The receptors shown here come from a woman between 18 and 29 years old in good health and CMV-seronegative.

V is TRBV4-2 and J is TRBJ2-7; 7 bases are shared with TRBD2. CDR3 length: 19 amino acids. Germline V gives CDR1 LGHNA, CDR2 YNFKEQ. The junction had 18 bases not matched to a gene; V was cut back by 3 bases and J by 1 base. The CDR3 DNA sequence: TGTGCCAGCAGCCAGGCTATTGGGTCACTAGCGTCGGATTCCTACGAGCAGTACTTC. Translation gives CASSQAIGSLASDSYEQYF.

V usage is TRBV9 and J usage is TRBJ2-3, with D uncertain. The CDR3 covers 12 residues. CDR1 SGDLS and CDR2 YYNGEE come from the germline V gene. Trimming pared 3 bases from V and 5 bases from J, leaving 7 bases between. The CDR3 loop is CASSASGDTQYF. DNA for the CDR3: TGTGCCAGCAGCGCCTCCGGAGATACGCAGTATTTT. The full variable domain, its missing parts supplied by reference TRBV9 and TRBJ2-3, is DSGVTQTPKHLITATGQRVTLRCSPRSGDLSVYWYQQSLDQGLQFLIQYYNGEERAKGNILERFSAQQFPDLHSELNLSSLELGDSALYFCASSASGDTQYFGPGTRLTVL.

The chain uses TRBV7-2 and TRBJ2-1; 9 bases align to TRBD2. The CDR3 totals 13 residues. The germline CDR1 and CDR2 sequences are SGHTA and FQGNSA. V shed 5 bases and J 14 bases; nucleotides not matched to a gene: 10. The CDR3 here is CASSTRWTSAEFF. In DNA form, the CDR3 reads TGTGCCAGCAGCACACGGTGGACTAGCGCGGAGTTCTTC.

V is TRBV4-1 and J is TRBJ2-1; D might be TRBD1 (6 bases). Trimming cost V 5 bases and J 8 bases, with 13 bases left between them. The CDR3 loop spans 13 amino acids. From germline, CDR1 is MGHRA and CDR2 YSYEKL. In nucleotides, the CDR3 is TGCGCCAGCAGCAAAACCGGGACACATGAGCAGTTCTTC. This sequence encodes CASSKTGTHEQFF.

This sequence joins TRBV9 and TRBJ2-5; 11 positions agree with TRBD1. Germline trimming cut 3 bases from V and 5 bases from J; bases unmatched to any gene: 9. This CDR3 contains 16 residues. Germline values: CDR1 SGDLS, CDR2 YYNGEE. The CDR3 here is CASSARGDRGWETQYF. Written as DNA, the CDR3 is TGTGCCAGCAGCGCCCGTGGGGACAGGGGGTGGGAGACCCAGTACTTC.

As regards this clone: It is unclear where the CDR3 begins or ends on the DNA, so no DNA is shown, and the CDR3 is as TCRdb lists it. The CDR3 reads CASSKGVAQGTTDTQYF. The chain combines TRBV21-1 with TRBJ2-3; the table's D call of TRBD1 was not tested on the DNA. TRBV21-1 is termed a pseudogene. The CDR3 adds up to 17 amino acids, both ends counted.

This chain links TRBV10-1 with TRBJ2-1, with 10 bases identical to TRBD2. Per the germline V gene, CDR1 is WNHNN and CDR2 is SYGVQD (reference sequence). V shed 2 bases, J shed 4 bases, and the junction held 5 bases outside the gene matches. This CDR3 contains 16 residues. The DNA of the CDR3 is TGCGCCAGCAGTGAGGAGTCTAGCGGGAGATACAATGAGCAGTTCTTC. Its protein is CASSEESSGRYNEQFF.

The chain recombines TRBV5-1 with TRBJ2-1; 10 bases fit TRBD2. The CDR3 has 16 residues. Unmatched junction bases numbered 12, after V lost 4 bases and J lost 8 bases. CDR1 and CDR2 from the germline V gene are SGHRS and YFSETQ. CDR3 bases: TGCGCCAGCAGCCCGGAGCGGGGGGGCTTTAGAGATGAGCAGTTCTTC. Amino acids: CASSPERGGFRDEQFF.

The CDR3 nucleotides are TGTGCCAGCAGAATGACTAGCCGAGCCTACGAGCAGTACTTC. Protein product: CASRMTSRAYEQYF. The chain uses TRBV27 and TRBJ2-7; 7 nucleotides match TRBD2. This CDR3 is built from 14 residues. Per the germline V gene, CDR1 is MNHEY and CDR2 is SMNVEV (reference sequence). The V and J ends lost 6 bases and 2 bases, in that order; junction bases with no gene match: 7.

This clone was found once. The chain combines TRBV4-1 with TRBJ2-1, with 9 bases lining up with TRBD2. Germline V gives CDR1 MGHRA, CDR2 YSYEKL. This CDR3 has 18 residues. With 0 bases clipped from V and 3 bases from J, the junction kept 9 bases outside the gene matches. The DNA for the CDR3 is TGCGCCAGCAGCCAAGAGGGACTAGCCCTACTTCGCTACAATGAGCAGTTCTTC. Protein sequence: CASSQEGLALLRYNEQFF.

This chain links TRBV4-1 with TRBJ1-1; D unresolved. Germline CDR1 is MGHRA and CDR2 is YSYEKL. The CDR3 has 16 residues. V was cut by 7 bases and J by 0 bases, with 18 bases left in between. As DNA, the CDR3 is TGCGCCAGCAAGACCAGGTGGACTGCTATGAACACTGAAGCTTTCTTT. Protein sequence: CASKTRWTAMNTEAFF.

The V gene is TRBV7-2, the J gene TRBJ2-6, with 9 bases lining up with TRBD1. The length of the CDR3 is 18 residues. Germline CDR1 reads SGHTA; CDR2 reads FQGNSA. With 1 base clipped from V and 0 bases from J, the junction kept 4 bases outside the gene matches. CDR3: CASSLGGQGSSGANVLTF. As DNA, the CDR3 is TGTGCCAGCAGCTTAGGGGGACAGGGAAGCTCTGGGGCCAACGTCCTGACTTTC.

This sequence joins TRBV5-1 and TRBJ1-2, with D perhaps matching TRBD1 (6 bases). The CDR3 length is 13 residues. Trimming stripped 5 bases from V and 4 bases from J, with 12 bases between. The germline V gene has CDR1 SGHRS and CDR2 YFSETQ. The CDR3 DNA reads TGCGCCAGCAGAGAAAGGACAGTCTATGGCTACACCTTC. Translating it yields CASRERTVYGYTF.

The chain is built from TRBV6-1 and TRBJ1-5; TRBD1 matches at 8 bases. Germline V CDR1 and CDR2: MNHNS, SASEGT. J gave up 3 bases and V 7 bases, and 8 bases lay outside the gene matches. The CDR3 is 15 residues long. This chain's CDR3 is CASKTYRGDNQPQHF. CDR3 in DNA: TGTGCCAGCAAGACCTACAGGGGGGACAATCAGCCCCAGCATTTT.

The CDR3 DNA is TGTGGCGGGGGCAGGGATGAGCAGTTCTTC. It yields the protein CGGGRDEQFF. The chain uses TRBV30 and TRBJ2-1; D is possibly TRBD2 (7 bases). Germline values: CDR1 GTSNPN, CDR2 SVGIG (reference sequence). The CDR3 sequence is 10 residues long.

The chain recombines TRBV5-1 with TRBJ1-1; the D is unclear. Per germline, CDR1 SGHRS and CDR2 YFSETQ. V gave up 4 bases and J gave up 1 base, with 17 bases separating them. The CDR3 has 16 residues. CDR3 protein: CASSPATVTKNTEAFF. The CDR3 DNA reads TGCGCCAGCAGCCCAGCAACTGTGACAAAGAACACTGAAGCTTTCTTT.

The chain uses TRBV11-3 and TRBJ1-3; no clear D gene. Germline loops: CDR1 SGHNT, CDR2 YENEEA. The CDR3 consists of 15 residues. Trimming pared 1 base from V and 1 base from J, leaving 8 bases between. The CDR3 nucleotides read TGTGCCAGCAGCTTAGTTTCCGGGTCTGGAAACACCATATATTTT. This gives the protein CASSLVSGSGNTIYF.

The chain is built from TRBV2 and TRBJ1-1; no firm D call. The CDR3 is 12 residues long. V gave up 0 bases and J gave up 4 bases, with 3 bases separating them. Germline lookup yields CDR1 SNHLY and CDR2 FYNNEI. Written as DNA, the CDR3 is TGTGCCAGCAGTGAAGCCGGCACTGAAGCTTTCTTT. This codes for CASSEAGTEAFF. Looking up the rest from reference TRBV2 and TRBJ1-1 gives the full variable domain: EPEVTQTPSHQVTQMGQEVILRCVPISNHLYFYWYRQILGQKVEFLVSFYNNEISEKSEIFDDQFSVERPDGSNFTLKIRSTKLEDSAMYFCASSEAGTEAFFGQGTRLTVV.